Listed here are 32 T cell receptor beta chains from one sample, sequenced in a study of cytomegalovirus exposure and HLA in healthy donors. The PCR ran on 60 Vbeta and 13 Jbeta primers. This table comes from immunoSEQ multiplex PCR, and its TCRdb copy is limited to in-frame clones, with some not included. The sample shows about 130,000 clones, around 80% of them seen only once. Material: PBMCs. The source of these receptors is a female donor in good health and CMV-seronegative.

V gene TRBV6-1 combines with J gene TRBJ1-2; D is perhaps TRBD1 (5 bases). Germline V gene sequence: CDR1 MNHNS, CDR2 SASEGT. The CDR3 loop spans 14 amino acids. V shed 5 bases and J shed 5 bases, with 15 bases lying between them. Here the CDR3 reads CASSYGRVPYGYTF. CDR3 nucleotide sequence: TGTGCCAGCAGTTATGGCAGGGTGCCGTATGGCTACACCTTC.

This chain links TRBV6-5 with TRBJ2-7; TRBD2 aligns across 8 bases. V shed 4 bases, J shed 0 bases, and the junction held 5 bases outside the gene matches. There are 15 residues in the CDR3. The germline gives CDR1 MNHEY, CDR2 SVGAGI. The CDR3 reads CASSSPGGVSYEQYF. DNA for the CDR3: TGTGCCAGCAGTTCCCCGGGGGGGGTCTCCTACGAGCAGTACTTC.

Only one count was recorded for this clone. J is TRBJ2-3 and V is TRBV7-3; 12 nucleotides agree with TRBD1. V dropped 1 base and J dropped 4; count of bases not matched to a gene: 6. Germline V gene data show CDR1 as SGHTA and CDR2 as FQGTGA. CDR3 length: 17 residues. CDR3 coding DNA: TGTGCCAGCAGCTTAAATCCGGGGACAGGGGGCGCAGATACGCAGTATTTT. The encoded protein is CASSLNPGTGGADTQYF.

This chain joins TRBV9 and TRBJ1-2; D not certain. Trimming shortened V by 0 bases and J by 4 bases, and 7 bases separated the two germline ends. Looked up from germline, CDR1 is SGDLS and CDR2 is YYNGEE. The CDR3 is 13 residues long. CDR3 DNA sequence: TGTGCCAGCAGCGTAGCCGGTGGCTATGGCTACACCTTC. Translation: CASSVAGGYGYTF.

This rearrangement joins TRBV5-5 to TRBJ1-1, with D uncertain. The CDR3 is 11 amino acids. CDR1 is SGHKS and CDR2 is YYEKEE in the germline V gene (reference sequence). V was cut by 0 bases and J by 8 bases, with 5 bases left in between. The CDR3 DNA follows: TGTGCCAGCAGCTTGGACAGAGAAGCTTTCTTT. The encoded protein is CASSLDREAFF.

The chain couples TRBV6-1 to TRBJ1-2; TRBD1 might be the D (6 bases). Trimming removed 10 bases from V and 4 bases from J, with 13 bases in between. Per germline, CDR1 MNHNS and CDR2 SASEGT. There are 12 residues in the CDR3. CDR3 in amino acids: CATLDRPYGYTF. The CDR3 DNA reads TGTGCCACCCTCGACAGGCCCTATGGCTACACCTTC.

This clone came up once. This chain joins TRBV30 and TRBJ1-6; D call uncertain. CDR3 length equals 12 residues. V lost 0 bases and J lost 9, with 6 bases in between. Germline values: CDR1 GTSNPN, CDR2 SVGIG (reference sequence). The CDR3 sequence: CAWSVRVSPLHF. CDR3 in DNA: TGTGCCTGGAGTGTACGGGTTTCACCCCTCCACTTT. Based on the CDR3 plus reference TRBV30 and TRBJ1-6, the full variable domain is SQTIHQWPATLVQPVGSPLSLECTVEGTSNPNLYWYRQAAGRGLQLLFYSVGIGQISSEVPQNLSASRPQDRQFILSSKKLLLSDSGFYLCAWSVRVSPLHFGNGTRLTVT.

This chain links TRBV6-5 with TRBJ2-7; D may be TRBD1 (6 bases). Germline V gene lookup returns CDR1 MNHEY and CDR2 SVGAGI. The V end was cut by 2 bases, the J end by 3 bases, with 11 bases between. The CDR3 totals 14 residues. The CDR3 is CASSYRQGIYEQYF. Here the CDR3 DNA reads TGTGCCAGCAGTTACAGGCAGGGGATCTACGAGCAGTACTTC.

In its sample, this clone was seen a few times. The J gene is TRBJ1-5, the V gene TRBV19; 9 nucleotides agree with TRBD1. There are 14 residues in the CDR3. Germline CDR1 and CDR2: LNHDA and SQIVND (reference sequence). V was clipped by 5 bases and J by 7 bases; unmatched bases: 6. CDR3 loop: CASSGDRDDQPQHF. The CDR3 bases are TGTGCCAGTAGTGGGGACAGGGACGACCAGCCCCAGCATTTT.

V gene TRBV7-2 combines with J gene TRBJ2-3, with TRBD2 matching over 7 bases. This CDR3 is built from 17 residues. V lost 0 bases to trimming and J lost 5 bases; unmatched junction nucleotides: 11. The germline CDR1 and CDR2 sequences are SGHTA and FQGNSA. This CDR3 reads CASSLAPGGGPIDTQYF. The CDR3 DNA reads TGTGCCAGCAGCTTAGCCCCCGGGGGAGGGCCGATAGATACGCAGTATTTT.

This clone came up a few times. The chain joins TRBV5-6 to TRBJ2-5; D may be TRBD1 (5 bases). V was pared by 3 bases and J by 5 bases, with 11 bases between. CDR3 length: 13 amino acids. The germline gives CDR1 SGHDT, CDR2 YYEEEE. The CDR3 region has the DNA TGTGCCAGCAGCTCGGCAGGGTCCGAGACCCAGTACTTC. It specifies CASSSAGSETQYF.

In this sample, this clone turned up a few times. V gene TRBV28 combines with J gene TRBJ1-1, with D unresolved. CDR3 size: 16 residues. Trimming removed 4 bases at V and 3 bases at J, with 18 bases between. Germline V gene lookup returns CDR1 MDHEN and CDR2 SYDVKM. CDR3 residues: CASSSSAVGRDTEAFF. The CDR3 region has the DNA TGTGCCAGCAGTTCTTCCGCCGTGGGGAGGGACACTGAAGCTTTCTTT.

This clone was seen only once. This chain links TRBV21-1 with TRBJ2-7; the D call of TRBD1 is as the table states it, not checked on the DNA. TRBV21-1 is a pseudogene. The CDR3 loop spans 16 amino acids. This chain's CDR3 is CASSKLRTAKGTEQYF. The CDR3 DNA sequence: TGTGCCAGCAGCAAATTACGGACAGCTAAAGGTACCGAGCAGTACTTC.

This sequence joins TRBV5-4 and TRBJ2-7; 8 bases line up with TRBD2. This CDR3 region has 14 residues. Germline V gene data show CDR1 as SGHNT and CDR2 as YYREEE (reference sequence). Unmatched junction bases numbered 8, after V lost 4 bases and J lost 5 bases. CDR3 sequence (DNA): TGTGCCAGCAGCGTAGGACTAGCTAATAACGAGCAGTACTTC. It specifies CASSVGLANNEQYF. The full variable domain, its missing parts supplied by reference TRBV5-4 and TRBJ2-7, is ETGVTQSPTHLIKTRGQQVTLRCSSQSGHNTVSWYQQALGQGPQFIFQYYREEENGRGNFPPRFSGLQFPNYSSELNVNALELDDSALYLCASSVGLANNEQYFGPGTRLTVT.

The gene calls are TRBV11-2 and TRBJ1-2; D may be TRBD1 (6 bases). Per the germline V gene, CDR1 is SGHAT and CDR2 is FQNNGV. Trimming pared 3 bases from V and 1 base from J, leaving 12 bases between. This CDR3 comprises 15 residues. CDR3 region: CASSFSRGGNYGYTF. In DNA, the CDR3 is TGTGCCAGCAGCTTCTCGCGAGGGGGTAACTATGGCTACACCTTC.

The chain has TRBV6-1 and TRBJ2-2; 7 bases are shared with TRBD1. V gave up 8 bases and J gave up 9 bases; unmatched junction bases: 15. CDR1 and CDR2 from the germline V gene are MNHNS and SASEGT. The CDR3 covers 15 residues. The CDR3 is CASPGPYRGRRELFF. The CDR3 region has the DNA TGTGCCAGCCCGGGGCCCTACAGGGGAAGGCGGGAGCTGTTTTTT.

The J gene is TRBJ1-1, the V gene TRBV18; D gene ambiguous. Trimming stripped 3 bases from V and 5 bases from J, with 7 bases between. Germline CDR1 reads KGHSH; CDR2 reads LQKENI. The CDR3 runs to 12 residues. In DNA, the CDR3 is TGTGCCAGCTCACCGGGCGAGACTGAAGCTTTCTTT. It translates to CASSPGETEAFF.

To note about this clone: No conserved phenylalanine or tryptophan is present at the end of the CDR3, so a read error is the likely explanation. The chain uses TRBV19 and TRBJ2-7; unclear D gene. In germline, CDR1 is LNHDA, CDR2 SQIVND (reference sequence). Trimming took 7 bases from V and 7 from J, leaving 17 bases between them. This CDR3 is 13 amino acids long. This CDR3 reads CASTRSPTEEQYL. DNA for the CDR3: TGTGCCAGTACTAGGTCACCGACGGAAGAGCAGTACCTC.

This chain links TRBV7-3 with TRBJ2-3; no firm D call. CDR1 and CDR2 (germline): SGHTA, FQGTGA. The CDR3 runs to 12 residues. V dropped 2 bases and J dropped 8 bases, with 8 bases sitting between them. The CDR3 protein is CASSLQDGTQYF. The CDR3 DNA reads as TGTGCCAGCAGCTTACAGGATGGTACGCAGTATTTT.

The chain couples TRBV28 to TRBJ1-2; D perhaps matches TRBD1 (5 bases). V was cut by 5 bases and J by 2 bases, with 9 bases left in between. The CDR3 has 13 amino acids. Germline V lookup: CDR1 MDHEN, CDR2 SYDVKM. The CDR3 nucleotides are TGTGCCAGCAGTCCAGACAGCAACTATGGCTACACCTTC. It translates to CASSPDSNYGYTF.

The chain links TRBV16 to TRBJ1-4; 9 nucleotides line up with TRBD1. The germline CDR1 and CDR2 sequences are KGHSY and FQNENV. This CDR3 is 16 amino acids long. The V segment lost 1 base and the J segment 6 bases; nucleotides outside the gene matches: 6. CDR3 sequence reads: CASSQWEDRGDEKLFF. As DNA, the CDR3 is TGTGCCAGCAGCCAATGGGAGGACAGGGGTGATGAAAAACTGTTTTTT.

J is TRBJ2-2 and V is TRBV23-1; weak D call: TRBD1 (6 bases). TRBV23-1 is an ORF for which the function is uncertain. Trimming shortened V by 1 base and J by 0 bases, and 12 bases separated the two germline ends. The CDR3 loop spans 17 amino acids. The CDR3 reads CASSQWGHNANTGELFF. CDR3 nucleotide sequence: TGCGCCAGCAGTCAATGGGGGCACAACGCGAACACCGGGGAGCTGTTTTTT.

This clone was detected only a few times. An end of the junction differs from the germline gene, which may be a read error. This CDR3 reads CASSPLFRSGDLNSQYF. CDR3 nucleotides: TGCGCCAGCAGCCCCCTCTTCCGTAGCGGAGACTTAAACAGTCAGTACTTC. This chain links TRBV4-1 with TRBJ2-4; TRBD2 is a possible D gene (6 bases). This CDR3 comprises 17 residues. In germline, CDR1 is MGHRA, CDR2 YSYEKL.

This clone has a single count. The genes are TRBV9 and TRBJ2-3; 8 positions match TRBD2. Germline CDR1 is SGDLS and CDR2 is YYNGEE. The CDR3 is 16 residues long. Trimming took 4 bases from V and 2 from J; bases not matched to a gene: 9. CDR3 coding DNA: TGTGCCAGCAGCCAAGAGCGGGGGCGGCTCACAGATACGCAGTATTTT. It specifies CASSQERGRLTDTQYF.

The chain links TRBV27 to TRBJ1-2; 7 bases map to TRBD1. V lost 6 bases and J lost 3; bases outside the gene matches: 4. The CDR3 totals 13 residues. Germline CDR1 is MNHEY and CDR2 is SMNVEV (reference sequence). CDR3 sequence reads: CASRRDSHYGYTF. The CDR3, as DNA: TGTGCCAGCAGGAGGGACAGTCACTATGGCTACACCTTC.

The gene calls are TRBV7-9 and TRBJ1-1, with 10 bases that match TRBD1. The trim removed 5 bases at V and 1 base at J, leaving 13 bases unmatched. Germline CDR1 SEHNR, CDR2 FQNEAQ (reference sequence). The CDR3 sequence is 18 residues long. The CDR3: CASSPTDRGLDGNTEAFF. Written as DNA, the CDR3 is TGTGCCAGCAGCCCGACAGACAGGGGGCTAGATGGGAACACTGAAGCTTTCTTT.

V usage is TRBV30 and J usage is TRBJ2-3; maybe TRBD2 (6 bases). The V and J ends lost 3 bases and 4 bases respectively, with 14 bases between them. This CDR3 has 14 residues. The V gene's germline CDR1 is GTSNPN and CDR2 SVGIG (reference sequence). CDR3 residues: CAWRQVGTADTQYF. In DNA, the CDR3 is TGTGCCTGGAGGCAAGTGGGGACTGCAGATACGCAGTATTTT.

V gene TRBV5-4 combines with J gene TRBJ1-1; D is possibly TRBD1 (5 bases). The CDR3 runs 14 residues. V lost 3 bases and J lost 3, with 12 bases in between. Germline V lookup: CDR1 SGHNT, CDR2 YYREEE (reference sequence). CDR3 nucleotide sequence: TGTGCCAGCAGCTCACCCATAGGGGACACTGAAGCTTTCTTT. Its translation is CASSSPIGDTEAFF.

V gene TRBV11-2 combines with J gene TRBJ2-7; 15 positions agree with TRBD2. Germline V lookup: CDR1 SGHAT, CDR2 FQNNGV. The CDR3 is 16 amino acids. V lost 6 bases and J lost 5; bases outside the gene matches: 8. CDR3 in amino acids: CASSYGLAGGPNEQYF. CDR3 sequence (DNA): TGTGCCAGCAGTTACGGACTAGCGGGAGGGCCGAACGAGCAGTACTTC.

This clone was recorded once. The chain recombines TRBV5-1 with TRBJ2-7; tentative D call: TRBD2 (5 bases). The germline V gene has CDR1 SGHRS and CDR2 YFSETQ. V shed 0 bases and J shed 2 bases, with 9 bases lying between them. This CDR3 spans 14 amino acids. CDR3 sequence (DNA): TGCGCCAGCAGCTTGGATCTAGCCGCCTACGAGCAGTACTTC. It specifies CASSLDLAAYEQYF.

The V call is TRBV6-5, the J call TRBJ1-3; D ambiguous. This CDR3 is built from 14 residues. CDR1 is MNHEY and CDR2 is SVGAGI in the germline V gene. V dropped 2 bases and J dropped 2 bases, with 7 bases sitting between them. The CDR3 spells CASSYRETGNTIYF. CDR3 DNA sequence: TGTGCCAGCAGTTACAGAGAGACTGGAAACACCATATATTTT.

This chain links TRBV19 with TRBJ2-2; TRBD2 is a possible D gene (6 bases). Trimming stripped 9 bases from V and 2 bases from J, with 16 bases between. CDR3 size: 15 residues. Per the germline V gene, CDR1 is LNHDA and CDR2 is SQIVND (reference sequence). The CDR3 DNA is TGTGCCAGCCGCGGGGTAGCGGCAAACACCGGGGAGCTGTTTTTT. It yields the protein CASRGVAANTGELFF.